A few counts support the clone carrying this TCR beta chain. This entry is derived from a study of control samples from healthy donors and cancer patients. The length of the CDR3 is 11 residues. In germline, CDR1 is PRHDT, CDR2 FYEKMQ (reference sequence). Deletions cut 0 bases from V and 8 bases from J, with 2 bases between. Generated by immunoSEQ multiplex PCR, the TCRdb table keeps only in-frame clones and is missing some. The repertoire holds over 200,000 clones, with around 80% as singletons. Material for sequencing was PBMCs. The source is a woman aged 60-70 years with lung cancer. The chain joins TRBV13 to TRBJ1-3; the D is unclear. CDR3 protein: CASSLGDTIYF. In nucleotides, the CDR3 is TGTGCCAGCAGCTTAGGGGACACCATATATTTT.